These 22 T cell receptor beta chains share one sample of origin, sequenced in a study of blood T cells in healthy people across ages. Then a second PCR, running about 7 to 11 cycles, was carried out with a sample-barcoded 5' primer and a J-beta primer mix. Each CDR3 protein gets one entry after TCRdb re-called the 5' RACE reads with MiXCR. The sample gives roughly 800,000 distinct CDR3 sequences, roughly 60% of which show up once; about 20% is in the top ten. Sequenced material: blood. The receptors derive from a young man in good health.

This clonotype turned up a few times. The V and J genes are TRBV7-2 and TRBJ2-3; perhaps TRBD2 as D (5 bases). The ends were cut back, 7 bases at V and 6 bases at J, with 20 bases in the middle. Looked up from germline, CDR1 is SGHTA and CDR2 is FQGNSA. The CDR3 loop spans 15 amino acids. CDR3 region: CASISASLLTDTQYF. CDR3 bases: TGTGCCAGCATTAGCGCCTCCCTTCTTACCGATACGCAGTATTTT. Variable domain in full (rest from reference TRBV7-2 and TRBJ2-3): GAGVSQSPSNKVTEKGKDVELRCDPISGHTALYWYRQSLGQGLEFLIYFQGNSAPDKSGLPSDRFSAERTGGSVSTLTIQRTQQEDSAVYLCASISASLLTDTQYFGPGTRLTVL.

The J gene is TRBJ2-5, the V gene TRBV29-1; D is possibly TRBD1 or TRBD2 (5 bases each). Germline loops: CDR1 SQVTM, CDR2 ANQGSEA. The V and J ends lost 7 bases and 4 bases respectively, with 13 bases between them. CDR3 size: 12 residues. The CDR3 nucleotides are TGCAGCGCCGAGGCAGGGAGAGAGACCCAGTACTTC. This gives the protein CSAEAGRETQYF. Together with reference TRBV29-1 and TRBJ2-5, the CDR3 gives the full variable domain: SAVISQKPSRDICQRGTSLTIQCQVDSQVTMMFWYRQQPGQSLTLIATANQGSEATYESGFVIDKFPISRPNLTFSTLTVSNMSPEDSSIYLCSAEAGRETQYFGPGTRLLVL.

This sequence joins TRBV12-3 or TRBV12-4 and TRBJ2-3, with 8 bases aligning to TRBD2. This CDR3 region has 17 residues. After removal of 5 bases from V and 4 bases from J, the junction contained 14 bases not matched to a gene. The DNA of the CDR3 is TGTGCCAGCAGTCCCCGCCTTAGCGGGACCGTACCAGATACGCAGTATTTT. Translated, it gives CASSPRLSGTVPDTQYF.

This clonotype has only one observation. The chain links TRBV4-2 to TRBJ2-2, with TRBD2 identical over 8 bases. Losses at the gene ends were 1 base for V and 2 bases for J; bases not matched to a gene: 3. The germline V gene has CDR1 LGHNA and CDR2 YNFKEQ. The CDR3 covers 16 residues. The CDR3 is CASSQGRGANTGELFF. The CDR3, as DNA: TGTGCCAGCAGCCAAGGGCGGGGGGCCAACACCGGGGAGCTGTTTTTT.

The sample holds a few counts of this clonotype. This chain connects TRBV28 to TRBJ2-7; D gene ambiguous. Trimming stripped 5 bases from V and 6 bases from J, with 8 bases between. The CDR3 spans 11 residues. Germline values: CDR1 MDHEN, CDR2 SYDVKM. CDR3 bases: TGTGCCAGCAGTCCAGGATTCGAGCAGTACTTC. Translation gives CASSPGFEQYF.

The chain has TRBV5-1 and TRBJ2-1; 13 bases fit TRBD2. CDR1 and CDR2 (germline): SGHRS, YFSETQ. J was trimmed by 4 bases and V by 4 bases; bases with no gene match: 8. This CDR3 comprises 17 residues. CDR3 DNA: TGCGCCAGCAGCGTGGCCCCGACTAGCGGGGGGTACAATGAGCAGTTCTTC. It is translated as CASSVAPTSGGYNEQFF.

The J gene is TRBJ2-1, the V gene TRBV29-1; D unresolved. V shed 5 bases and J shed 4 bases, with 12 bases lying between them. This CDR3 is 13 amino acids long. Germline CDR1 reads SQVTM; CDR2 reads ANQGSEA. This CDR3 is CSVPRTVYNEQFF. The DNA of the CDR3 is TGCAGCGTTCCCAGGACGGTGTACAATGAGCAGTTCTTC.

The rearrangement joins TRBV20-1 to TRBJ2-7, with D unresolved. The CDR3 extends over 11 amino acids. V was pared by 1 base and J by 7 bases, with 8 bases between. Germline loops: CDR1 DFQATT, CDR2 SNEGSKA (reference sequence). In DNA, the CDR3 is TGCAGTGCTAGAGGCCGTGTAGAGCAGTACTTC. Encoded protein: CSARGRVEQYF.

This sequence joins TRBV7-9 and TRBJ1-4; D is ambiguous. The CDR3 extends over 15 amino acids. Germline V gene sequence: CDR1 SEHNR, CDR2 FQNEAQ (reference sequence). With 5 bases removed from V and 4 bases from J, the gap between germline ends came to 14 bases. The CDR3 region has the DNA TGTGCCAGCAGCCCCCCGGCGGGAATTAATGAAAAACTGTTTTTT. It encodes CASSPPAGINEKLFF.

The chain links TRBV4-3 to TRBJ2-1; no firm D call. Deletions cut 4 bases from V and 4 bases from J, with 14 bases between. Per the germline V gene, CDR1 is LGHNA and CDR2 is YSLEER. The CDR3 is made up of 15 amino acids. The CDR3 nucleotides read TGCGCCAGCAGCCGAAATAAGGGCGAATACAATGAGCAGTTCTTC. It yields the protein CASSRNKGEYNEQFF.

This chain links TRBV7-2 with TRBJ2-2; TRBD1 might be the D (6 bases). Trimming shortened V by 5 bases and J by 0 bases, and 10 bases separated the two germline ends. This CDR3 is 15 amino acids long. Germline V gives CDR1 SGHTA, CDR2 FQGNSA. CDR3 nucleotide sequence: TGTGCCAGCAGCCTCCAGGGGACGAACACCGGGGAGCTGTTTTTT. Its protein product is CASSLQGTNTGELFF.

This clonotype was picked up a small number of times. The V gene is TRBV4-2, the J gene TRBJ2-1; TRBD2 matches 14 bases. Trimming removed 2 bases from V and 0 bases from J; junction bases left unmatched: 12. This CDR3 comprises 21 residues. CDR1 and CDR2 (germline): LGHNA, YNFKEQ. The CDR3: CASSQRRGTSGSGGSYNEQFF. CDR3 nucleotide sequence: TGTGCCAGCAGCCAAAGGAGAGGGACTAGCGGGAGTGGGGGCTCCTACAATGAGCAGTTCTTC.

The chain uses TRBV11-1 and TRBJ2-7; 8 positions match TRBD1. The CDR3 spans 14 residues. Per the germline V gene, CDR1 is SGHAT and CDR2 is FQDESV (reference sequence). With V trimmed by 6 bases and J by 5 bases, 9 bases remained unmatched. The CDR3 protein is CASRKTGASHEQYF. The CDR3 DNA follows: TGTGCCAGCAGGAAGACAGGGGCAAGCCACGAGCAGTACTTC.

The rearrangement links TRBV27 to TRBJ2-5; 12 bases align to TRBD2. The J call may be in error: the DNA end matches TRBJ2-7 better. The CDR3 is 17 amino acids. CDR1 MNHEY and CDR2 SMNVEV come from the germline V gene (reference sequence). The CDR3: CASSFSGTSGQSYEQYF. The CDR3, as DNA: TGTGCCAGCAGTTTCTCGGGGACTAGCGGGCAATCCTACGAGCAGTACTTC.

V is TRBV3-1 and J is TRBJ2-1; 10 bases align to TRBD2. Per the germline V gene, CDR1 is LGHDT and CDR2 is YNNKEL (reference sequence). There are 17 residues in the CDR3. The V segment lost 0 bases and the J segment 3 bases; nucleotides outside the gene matches: 5. The CDR3 here is CASSQDKAGGFYNEQFF. Written as DNA, the CDR3 is TGTGCCAGCAGCCAAGATAAAGCGGGGGGGTTCTACAATGAGCAGTTCTTC.

The chain couples TRBV20-1 to TRBJ2-4, with D unresolved. The end of the DNA aligns better with TRBJ2-7, so the J call may be wrong. CDR1 DFQATT and CDR2 SNEGSKA come from the germline V gene (reference sequence). The CDR3 sequence is 12 residues long. The CDR3 region has the DNA TGCAGTGCTAGAGATATAGGCTACGAGCAGTACTTC. Translating it yields CSARDIGYEQYF.

This chain joins TRBV6-6 and TRBJ2-7, with 10 nucleotides matching TRBD2. CDR3 length equals 15 residues. Germline CDR1 MNHNY, CDR2 SVGAGI (reference sequence). The ends lost 7 bases at V and 7 bases at J; junction bases unmatched: 13. CDR3 coding DNA: TGTGCCAGCACTCTAGGACTAGCGGCGGTGGGAGAGCAGTACTTC. Its protein is CASTLGLAAVGEQYF.

Many counts were recorded for this clonotype. CDR3: CSAPHQAPKNIQYF. The CDR3 DNA is TGCAGTGCTCCCCACCAGGCTCCCAAAAACATTCAGTACTTC. The rearrangement joins TRBV20-1 to TRBJ2-4; D remains unclear. The CDR3 length is 14 residues. V was trimmed by 5 bases and J by 2 bases, leaving 13 bases between them. Germline V lookup: CDR1 DFQATT, CDR2 SNEGSKA (reference sequence).

This chain links TRBV2 with TRBJ2-7, with 7 bases lining up with TRBD1. The CDR3 sequence is 16 residues long. Losses at the gene ends were 6 bases for V and 1 base for J; bases not matched to a gene: 12. CDR1 and CDR2 (germline): SNHLY, FYNNEI. CDR3 residues: CASSPMGQKNSYEQYF. The CDR3, as DNA: TGTGCCAGCAGCCCGATGGGACAGAAAAATTCCTACGAGCAGTACTTC.

This clonotype was seen only once. The CDR3 loop is CASSLVLAGGRNEQFF. The CDR3 coding sequence is TGTGCCAGCAGCTTAGTGTTAGCGGGAGGGAGGAATGAGCAGTTCTTC. The chain uses TRBV11-1 and TRBJ2-1, with 11 bases matching TRBD2. The CDR3 runs to 16 residues. V trimming: 1 base; J trimming: 7 bases; junction bases outside the gene matches: 6. Germline values: CDR1 SGHAT, CDR2 FQDESV (reference sequence).

The J gene is TRBJ1-1, the V gene TRBV4-2; D remains unclear. The germline gives CDR1 LGHNA, CDR2 YNFKEQ. The CDR3 contains 15 residues. V was trimmed by 0 bases and J by 2 bases, leaving 10 bases between them. CDR3 loop: CASSQEPASNTEAFF. The CDR3, as DNA: TGTGCCAGCAGCCAAGAACCAGCTAGCAACACTGAAGCTTTCTTT.

There are a few counts of this clonotype. The V call is TRBV27, the J call TRBJ2-1; TRBD2 matches at 8 bases. Losses at the gene ends were 6 bases for V and 4 bases for J; bases not matched to a gene: 5. This CDR3 is 14 amino acids long. Per germline, CDR1 MNHEY and CDR2 SMNVEV (reference sequence). CDR3 protein: CASSPGLGYNEQFF. Here the CDR3 DNA reads TGTGCCAGCAGCCCGGGACTAGGTTACAATGAGCAGTTCTTC.